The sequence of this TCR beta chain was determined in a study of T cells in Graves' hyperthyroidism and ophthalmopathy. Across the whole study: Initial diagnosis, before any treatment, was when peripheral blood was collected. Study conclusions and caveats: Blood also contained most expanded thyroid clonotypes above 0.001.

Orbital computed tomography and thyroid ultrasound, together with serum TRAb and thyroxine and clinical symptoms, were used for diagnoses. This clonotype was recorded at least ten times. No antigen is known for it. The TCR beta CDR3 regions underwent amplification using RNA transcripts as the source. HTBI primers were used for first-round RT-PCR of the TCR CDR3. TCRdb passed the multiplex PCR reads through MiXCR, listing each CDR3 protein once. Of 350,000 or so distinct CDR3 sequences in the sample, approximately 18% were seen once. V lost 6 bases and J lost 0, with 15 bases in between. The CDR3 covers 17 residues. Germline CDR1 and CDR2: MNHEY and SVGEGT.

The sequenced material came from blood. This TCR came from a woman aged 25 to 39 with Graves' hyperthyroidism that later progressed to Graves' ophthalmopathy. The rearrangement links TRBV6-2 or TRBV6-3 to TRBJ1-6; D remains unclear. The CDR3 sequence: CASSRYGGSSYNSPLHF. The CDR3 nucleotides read TGTGCCAGCAGCCGTTACGGAGGAAGCTCCTATAATTCACCCCTCCACTTT.